This is a list of T cell receptor beta chains from one sample in a study of control samples from healthy donors and cancer patients. Generated by immunoSEQ multiplex PCR, the TCRdb table keeps only in-frame clones and is missing some. The top ten hold approximately 1.6% of the sample, which has some 200,000 clones, about 93% seen once. Sequences were obtained from blood. The receptors were gathered from a man between 50 and 59 years old in good health. The CDR3 runs from the conserved cysteine through the conserved F or W. D genes are given only for firm matches. Only some rows state a clone size, as once, few, many or a class for expanded clones.

>TRBJ2-5|TRBD1|NA|TRBV5-1
TGCGCCAGCAGCAAGACAGGGGGCGATGAGACCCAGTACTTC
CASSKTGGDETQYF
>TRBJ2-5|NA|NA|TRBV5-6
TGTGCCAGCAGCTTTCGGGTGGAGACCCAGTACTTC
CASSFRVETQYF
>TRBJ1-6|TRBD1|NA|TRBV5-1
TGCGCCAGCAGCCCGACAGGGTATAATTCACCCCTCCACTTT
CASSPTGYNSPLHF
>TRBJ2-7|NA|NA|TRBV7-6
TGTGCCAGCAGCTTAGTATCTACCCACGAGCAGTACTTC
CASSLVSTHEQYF
>TRBJ1-2|NA|NA|TRBV5-6
TGTGCCAGCAGCTCTTGGGCGATGGGCTATGGCTACACCTTC
CASSSWAMGYGYTF
>TRBJ1-5|NA|few|TRBV7-9
TGTGCCAGCAGCTTATTGAGGCGGGGGCGAGGCAATCAGCCCCAGCATTTT
CASSLLRRGRGNQPQHF
>TRBJ2-3|NA|NA|TRBV6-5
TGTGCCAGCAGTTATGACGTCAGGAGCACAGATACGCAGTATTTT
CASSYDVRSTDTQYF
>TRBJ2-2|TRBD1|NA|TRBV19
TGTGCCAGTAGGCTACAGGGGACCGGGGAGCTGTTTTTT
CASRLQGTGELFF
>TRBJ1-2|NA|NA|TRBV15
TGTGCCACCAGCAGACCCGGGAACGGACTTCGCTTCTTC
CATSRPGNGLRFF
>TRBJ2-3|NA|NA|TRBV5-1
TGCGCCAGCAGCTTGACCACAGATACGCAGTATTTT
CASSLTTDTQYF
>TRBJ1-4|NA|NA|TRBV5-4
TGTGCCAGCAGCATAAATGAAAAACTGTTTTTT
CASSINEKLFF
>TRBJ1-1|TRBD1|NA|TRBV30
TGTGCCTGGAGTGTCACAGGGGGAGGTGAAGCTTTCTTT
CAWSVTGGGEAFF
>TRBJ2-7|TRBD1|NA|TRBV23-1
TGCGCCAGCAGTCTACCCCGGACAGGGTCCAACGAGCAGTACTTC
CASSLPRTGSNEQYF
>TRBJ2-2|NA|NA|TRBV11-2
TGTGCCAGCAGCTTAGGAGGGGCCAAGAACACCGGGGAGCTGTTTTTT
CASSLGGAKNTGELFF
>TRBJ1-1|NA|NA|TRBV30
TGTGCCTGGAGCCACCCCAGGGGTTTGGGCACTGAAGCTTTCTTT
CAWSHPRGLGTEAFF
>TRBJ2-7|NA|NA|TRBV18
TGTGCCAGCTCACCCCCTGCGGGAGAGCAGTACTTC
CASSPPAGEQYF
>TRBJ1-3|NA|NA|TRBV28
TGTGCCAGTAGACAGGTATCTGGAAACACCATATATTTT
CASRQVSGNTIYF
>TRBJ1-5|TRBD1|NA|TRBV6-2/TRBV6-3
TGTGCCAGCAGTTATTTAGGGGGCTGGCAGCCCCAGCATTTT
CASSYLGGWQPQHF
>TRBJ1-3|NA|NA|TRBV5-8
TGTGCCAGCAGCCTAGGCTCTGGAAACACCATATATTTT
CASSLGSGNTIYF
>TRBJ1-1|NA|NA|TRBV5-1
TGCGCCAGCAGCTTGCAAAGGCTGAACACTGAAGCTTTCTTT
CASSLQRLNTEAFF
>TRBJ1-4|NA|NA|TRBV24-1
TGTGCCACCAGTGACCCCCGGGGGGCTAATGAAAAACTGTTTTTT
CATSDPRGANEKLFF
>TRBJ2-5|NA|NA|TRBV28
TGTGCCAGCAGCCTTACCTTGCTAACCCAGTACTTC
CASSLTLLTQYF
>TRBJ2-3|NA|NA|TRBV9
TGTGCCAGCAGCGCGGGCCACAAGGGGGGAGATACGCAGTATTTT
CASSAGHKGGDTQYF
>TRBJ2-3|TRBD1|NA|TRBV5-4
TGTGCCAGCAGTTCCCGACAGGGGATGGCAGGTACGCAGTATTTT
CASSSRQGMAGTQYF
>TRBJ1-2|NA|NA|TRBV6-9
TGTGCCAGCAGTTATTTACAGGGCCCCTATGGCTACACCTTC
CASSYLQGPYGYTF
>TRBJ1-3|NA|NA|TRBV11-2
TGTGCCAGCAGGCCCATAGGGGGCTCTGGAAACACCATATATTTT
CASRPIGGSGNTIYF
>TRBJ2-3|NA|NA|TRBV5-1
TGCGCCAGCAGCTCCGGGACCAAGGGCACAGATACGCAGTATTTT
CASSSGTKGTDTQYF
>TRBJ1-2|NA|NA|TRBV5-8
TGTGCCAGCAGCTTGGCAGGGGCTGGGTACTATGGCTACACCTTC
CASSLAGAGYYGYTF
>TRBJ2-3|NA|NA|TRBV13
TGTGCCAGCAGCTCAGGACGAGACACAGATACGCAGTATTTT
CASSSGRDTDTQYF
>TRBJ2-6|TRBD1|once|TRBV5-1
TGCGCCAGCAGCCCAGAGGACAGGGCCTCTGGGGCCAACGTCCTGACTTTC
CASSPEDRASGANVLTF